Below, 10 T cell receptor beta chains from the same sample are listed, as sequenced in a study of CD8+ T cells in alopecia areata. RNA was extracted and reverse transcribed into cDNA as the sequencing template. Profiled with immunoSEQ multiplex PCR; TCRdb holds only in-frame clones, not every one. In the table there are around 100,000 clones, about three fifths of which are singletons. Stated treatment: oral pan-JAK inhibitor, 5-10 mg twice daily. The sample was CD8+ T cells sorted from blood, taken at roughly week 55, from a patient treated with tofacitinib. Receptor source: a human donor with alopecia areata.

CDR3 nucleotides: TGCGCCACTACCCCTGGAAGCGGGGGGGCCACAGATACGCAGTATTTT. Protein product: CATTPGSGGATDTQYF. The chain links TRBV4-1 to TRBJ2-3, with 10 nucleotides matching TRBD2. V dropped 10 bases and J dropped 2; count of bases not matched to a gene: 12. Germline V gene sequence: CDR1 MGHRA, CDR2 YSYEKL. CDR3 size: 16 residues.

The chain has TRBV4-1 and TRBJ2-1; D remains ambiguous. CDR3 length: 13 residues. Looked up from germline, CDR1 is MGHRA and CDR2 is YSYEKL. V lost 4 bases and J lost 7, with 11 bases in between. The CDR3 nucleotides are TGCGCCAGCAGCCCGGCGGCCAGGAATGAGCAGTTCTTC. Translation: CASSPAARNEQFF.

The rearrangement joins TRBV2 to TRBJ2-7; the match to TRBD2 covers 8 bases. The CDR3 has 13 amino acids. CDR1 SNHLY and CDR2 FYNNEI come from the germline V gene. The V segment lost 7 bases and the J segment 4 bases; nucleotides outside the gene matches: 6. The CDR3 DNA reads as TGTGCCAGCAATAGCGGGGTATCTTACGAGCAGTACTTC. This encodes CASNSGVSYEQYF.

This chain uses TRBV5-1 with TRBJ2-1, with 7 bases matching TRBD2. CDR1 is SGHRS and CDR2 is YFSETQ in the germline V gene. The CDR3 covers 19 residues. The V gene end was trimmed by 1 base and the J gene end by 3 bases; junction bases not matched to a gene: 16. The CDR3 reads CASSLSNPILAVVYNEQFF. CDR3 in DNA: TGCGCCAGCAGCTTGTCGAACCCCATTCTAGCGGTTGTCTACAATGAGCAGTTCTTC.

The genes are TRBV29-1 and TRBJ2-1, with 9 nucleotides matching TRBD1. The CDR3 runs 11 residues. Losses at the gene ends were 6 bases for V and 7 bases for J; bases not matched to a gene: 1. Germline CDR1 and CDR2: SQVTM and ANQGSEA. Here the CDR3 reads CSVDRGNEQFF. The CDR3 DNA sequence: TGCAGCGTGGACAGGGGTAATGAGCAGTTCTTC.

About this clone itself: At one end, the junction sequence differs from germline, possibly due to a read error. The rearrangement links TRBV29-1 to TRBJ2-4; D is unclear. The CDR3 has 15 residues. CDR1 SQVTM and CDR2 ANQGSEA come from the germline V gene. The CDR3 loop reads CGVETAELAKNIQYF. For the CDR3, the DNA is TGCGGCGTTGAAACGGCTGAACTAGCCAAAAACATTCAGTACTTC. The whole variable domain, filled in from reference TRBV29-1 and TRBJ2-4, reads SAVISQKPSRDICQRGTSLTIQCQVDSQVTMMFWYRQQPGQSLTLIATANQGSEATYESGFVIDKFPISRPNLTFSTLTVSNMSPEDSSIYLCGVETAELAKNIQYFGAGTRLSVL.

This clone was detected a few times. The chain couples TRBV5-1 to TRBJ2-4; 8 bases are a match to TRBD1. Germline CDR1 SGHRS, CDR2 YFSETQ. The CDR3 extends over 19 amino acids. V shed 4 bases, J shed 2 bases, and the junction held 17 bases outside the gene matches. For the CDR3, the DNA is TGCGCCAGCAGCGCAGATTGGGGTCCGGACAGGGAAACCAAAAACATTCAGTACTTC. Encoded protein: CASSADWGPDRETKNIQYF.

The J gene is TRBJ2-2, the V gene TRBV19; either TRBD1 or TRBD2 may supply D (5 bases each). Per the germline V gene, CDR1 is LNHDA and CDR2 is SQIVND (reference sequence). V was pared by 3 bases and J by 6 bases, with 17 bases between. The CDR3 consists of 16 residues. The CDR3 reads CASSIRTMRAPGELFF. In nucleotides, the CDR3 is TGTGCCAGTAGTATCCGGACAATGCGGGCGCCCGGGGAGCTGTTTTTT.

V and J are TRBV27 and TRBJ1-4; tentative D call: TRBD1 (5 bases). Germline-derived CDR1 and CDR2 are MNHEY and SMNVEV (reference sequence). The CDR3 is 14 residues long. V lost 3 bases and J lost 7, with 12 bases in between. The DNA for the CDR3 is TGTGCCAGCAGTTTCTCTGCAGGGCGTGAAAAACTGTTTTTT. Residues: CASSFSAGREKLFF.

The count of this clone is one. This rearrangement joins TRBV5-6 to TRBJ2-7, with TRBD1 matching 8 bases. In germline, CDR1 is SGHDT, CDR2 YYEEEE. This CDR3 is built from 14 residues. J lost 1 base, V lost 2 bases, and 2 bases had no gene match. The CDR3 sequence: CASSLRDRSYEQYF. The CDR3 bases are TGTGCCAGCAGCTTACGGGACAGGTCCTACGAGCAGTACTTC.